This T cell receptor beta chain was captured by sequencing in a study of Graves' ophthalmopathy and Graves' hyperthyroidism. The sequenced template was RNA, covering the TCR beta CDR3 region. HTBI primers served in a first-round RT-PCR, which a second-round multiplex PCR followed. MiXCR, run by TCRdb on the multiplex PCR reads, gives a single entry per CDR3 protein. The repertoire holds some 250,000 distinct CDR3 sequences, with around 42% as singletons. This CDR3 has 15 residues. V dropped 6 bases and J dropped 0; count of bases not matched to a gene: 8. The V gene's germline CDR1 is MNHEY and CDR2 SVGAGI.

The J gene is TRBJ2-7, the V gene TRBV6-5; TRBD2 matches at 7 bases. The TCR sequence derives from an adult man with Graves' ophthalmopathy. Sequenced sample: peripheral blood. CDR3 sequence: CASSGAGVRSYEQYF. The CDR3 nucleotides are TGTGCCAGCAGCGGGGCGGGGGTCCGCTCCTACGAGCAGTACTTC.